The 32 T cell receptor beta chains below were found in one sample sequenced in a study of T cell responses to AZD1222 COVID-19 vaccine. Using immunoSEQ multiplex PCR, the repertoire was profiled, and TCRdb retains in-frame clones only, with some absent. The sample carries roughly 120,000 clones, about 86% recorded once. The specimen was peripheral blood, collected 28 days after the second AZD1222 dose. The receptors were sampled from an adult who received the AZD1222 COVID-19 vaccine.

This clone has only a few counts. The chain uses TRBV2 and TRBJ2-7; TRBD1 is a possible D gene (5 bases). Germline CDR1 reads SNHLY; CDR2 reads FYNNEI. With 7 bases removed from V and 0 bases from J, the gap between germline ends came to 16 bases. The CDR3 extends over 15 amino acids. CDR3 protein: CASTQSGRDSYEQYF. CDR3 bases: TGTGCCAGCACCCAATCAGGGCGAGACTCCTACGAGCAGTACTTC.

The DNA for the CDR3 is TGTGCCAGCAGCCAAGATGGGGGCCCGACAGGGTTTGGGCAGTATTTT. This encodes CASSQDGGPTGFGQYF. The chain employs TRBV14 and TRBJ2-3, with 7 positions matching TRBD1. This CDR3 region has 16 residues. Germline V lookup: CDR1 SGHDN, CDR2 FVKESK. The V gene end was trimmed by 0 bases and the J gene end by 11 bases; junction bases not matched to a gene: 14.

The rearrangement joins TRBV7-2 to TRBJ2-4, with D uncertain. Germline CDR1 and CDR2: SGHTA and FQGNSA. V was clipped by 2 bases and J by 7 bases, with 6 bases between them. The CDR3 length is 12 residues. The CDR3 here is CASSLSENIQYF. CDR3 nucleotides: TGTGCCAGCAGCTTATCAGAGAACATTCAGTACTTC.

The chain combines TRBV18 with TRBJ1-4, with D hard to call. CDR3 length: 13 residues. V dropped 3 bases and J dropped 5 bases, with 7 bases sitting between them. Looked up from germline, CDR1 is KGHSH and CDR2 is LQKENI. The CDR3 DNA sequence: TGTGCCAGCTCACCCCGTGACAATGAAAAACTGTTTTTT. It translates to CASSPRDNEKLFF.

This clone was picked up a small number of times. The V gene is TRBV28, the J gene TRBJ2-7; perhaps TRBD1 as D (7 bases). Germline V gene lookup returns CDR1 MDHEN and CDR2 SYDVKM. CDR3 length: 15 residues. Deletions cut 7 bases from V and 3 bases from J, with 19 bases between. The CDR3 DNA is TGTGCCAGCAAACAGAGACAGGGAGGCCACTACGAGCAGTACTTC. As protein: CASKQRQGGHYEQYF.

This clone was found once. V is TRBV9 and J is TRBJ2-3, with TRBD1 matching over 9 bases. Germline loops: CDR1 SGDLS, CDR2 YYNGEE. CDR3 length: 16 residues. The V gene end was trimmed by 4 bases and the J gene end by 3 bases; junction bases not matched to a gene: 9. CDR3 sequence (DNA): TGTGCCAGCAGCCAAACCCCGGGACAGGGAACAGATACGCAGTATTTT. Translation gives CASSQTPGQGTDTQYF.

V is TRBV9 and J is TRBJ2-7; D is perhaps TRBD1 (6 bases). The CDR3 loop spans 15 amino acids. Germline lookup yields CDR1 SGDLS and CDR2 YYNGEE. Between the trimmed V and J ends, which lost 5 bases and 2 bases, there was a span of 17 bases. CDR3: CASSVRAGATYEQYF. Written as DNA, the CDR3 is TGTGCCAGCAGTGTAAGGGCAGGGGCTACCTACGAGCAGTACTTC.

The chain carries TRBV11-2 and TRBJ2-1, with 10 bases identical to TRBD2. Germline V gives CDR1 SGHAT, CDR2 FQNNGV. Trimming removed 5 bases from V and 12 bases from J; junction bases left unmatched: 13. There are 15 residues in the CDR3. CDR3 sequence: CASSPPGTSAGGQFF. CDR3 coding DNA: TGTGCCAGCAGCCCACCCGGGACTAGCGCGGGTGGGCAGTTCTTC.

The chain employs TRBV29-1 and TRBJ2-7; weak D call: TRBD1 (5 bases). Germline values: CDR1 SQVTM, CDR2 ANQGSEA. This CDR3 region has 13 residues. Trimming cost V 7 bases and J 3 bases, with 16 bases left between them. The CDR3 is CSARDASDYEQYF. CDR3 in DNA: TGCAGCGCCAGGGATGCCTCCGACTACGAGCAGTACTTC.

The chain links TRBV3-1 (or the pseudogene TRBV3-2) to TRBJ1-6; 8 positions agree with TRBD1. V was clipped by 4 bases and J by 9 bases; unmatched bases: 8. The CDR3 extends over 15 amino acids. Germline V gene lookup returns CDR1 LGHDT and CDR2 YNNKEL (reference sequence). The CDR3 bases are TGTGCCAGCAGCCGCAAGGGACAGGTCACTTCACCCCTCCACTTT. Its translation: CASSRKGQVTSPLHF.

The J gene is TRBJ1-1, the V gene TRBV7-9; maybe TRBD1 (6 bases). CDR1 SEHNR and CDR2 FQNEAQ come from the germline V gene (reference sequence). V lost 2 bases, J lost 0 bases, and 16 bases lay in between. The CDR3 is 17 amino acids. CDR3 sequence reads: CASSLRSGQTLNTEAFF. CDR3 nucleotides: TGTGCCAGCAGCTTACGGTCCGGACAGACTTTGAACACTGAAGCTTTCTTT.

The rearrangement links TRBV4-3 to TRBJ1-4; tentative D call: TRBD1 (5 bases). Trimming pared 5 bases from V and 5 bases from J, leaving 18 bases between. The CDR3 spans 16 residues. CDR1 and CDR2 (germline): LGHNA, YSLEER. CDR3 loop: CASSFLRSGVNEKLFF. The CDR3 nucleotides are TGCGCCAGCAGCTTTCTTAGATCGGGGGTAAATGAAAAACTGTTTTTT.

The genes are TRBV6-6 and TRBJ2-5; D not resolved. Trimming pared 0 bases from V and 1 base from J, leaving 6 bases between. Germline V CDR1 and CDR2: MNHNY, SVGAGI (reference sequence). The CDR3 extends over 14 amino acids. CDR3 sequence: CASSYSQAQETQYF. CDR3 DNA: TGTGCCAGCAGTTACTCCCAGGCCCAAGAGACCCAGTACTTC.

The chain employs TRBV7-9 and TRBJ2-5; D is tentatively TRBD1 or TRBD2 (5 bases each). The CDR3 sequence is 12 residues long. The germline V gene encodes CDR1 SEHNR and CDR2 FQNEAQ (reference sequence). The V end was cut by 4 bases, the J end by 2 bases, with 5 bases between. The CDR3 is CASSWGQETQYF. CDR3 DNA: TGTGCCAGCAGCTGGGGGCAAGAGACCCAGTACTTC.

The rearrangement uses TRBV19 and TRBJ2-5; D remains unclear. Trimming took 8 bases from V and 0 from J, leaving 10 bases between them. The CDR3 is 13 residues long. The germline V gene encodes CDR1 LNHDA and CDR2 SQIVND (reference sequence). The CDR3 coding sequence is TGTGCCAGTCTAGGCAGCCACCAAGAGACCCAGTACTTC. This codes for CASLGSHQETQYF.

The chain carries TRBV6-2 or TRBV6-3 and TRBJ2-7, with 8 nucleotides matching TRBD2. The CDR3 covers 18 residues. Germline trimming cut 6 bases from V and 0 bases from J; bases unmatched to any gene: 16. CDR1 is MNHEY, CDR2 SVGEGT, per germline. CDR3 protein: CASSQGPHSGARSYEQYF. The CDR3 DNA follows: TGTGCCAGCAGCCAAGGGCCACATAGCGGGGCCCGCTCCTACGAGCAGTACTTC.

The chain is built from TRBV18 and TRBJ2-7; 10 bases are a match to TRBD1. Germline CDR1 reads KGHSH; CDR2 reads LQKENI. The CDR3 totals 15 residues. Trimming at V came to 3 bases and at J to 9 bases, leaving 11 bases not matched to a gene. In DNA, the CDR3 is TGTGCCAGCTCACCGAGCATAGGGACAGGGGATTTGCAGTACTTC. Translating gives CASSPSIGTGDLQYF.

The chain employs TRBV27 and TRBJ1-5; D ambiguous. The germline V and J ends were trimmed by 3 bases and 4 bases, with 7 bases remaining between them. CDR3 length: 13 amino acids. The germline CDR1 and CDR2 sequences are MNHEY and SMNVEV (reference sequence). The CDR3 loop is CASSLAGNQPQHF. In nucleotides, the CDR3 is TGTGCCAGCAGTTTGGCAGGAAATCAGCCCCAGCATTTT.

CDR3 sequence: CASSDTPQGLGGYTF. CDR3 coding DNA: TGTGCCAGCAGTGACACACCTCAGGGGCTTGGCGGCTACACCTTC. The chain links TRBV6-4 to TRBJ1-2, with a tentative D call TRBD1 (6 bases). Trimming removed 2 bases from V and 8 bases from J, with 18 bases in between. Looked up from germline, CDR1 is MRHNA and CDR2 is SNTAGT. The CDR3 loop spans 15 amino acids.

The chain couples TRBV28 to TRBJ1-5; 8 nucleotides line up with TRBD1. The V gene end was trimmed by 5 bases and the J gene end by 2 bases; junction bases not matched to a gene: 5. The CDR3 spans 15 residues. The germline V gene encodes CDR1 MDHEN and CDR2 SYDVKM. The CDR3 is CASSPSTGGNQPQHF. The DNA of the CDR3 is TGTGCCAGCAGTCCCTCGACAGGGGGCAATCAGCCCCAGCATTTT.

This chain joins TRBV28 and TRBJ1-5, with D hard to call. Germline lookup yields CDR1 MDHEN and CDR2 SYDVKM. Trimming left V 2 bases short and J 3 bases short, with 11 bases between. The CDR3 extends over 15 amino acids. The CDR3, as DNA: TGTGCCAGCAGTTTAGGCGGGGAAGCCAATCAGCCCCAGCATTTT. Translated: CASSLGGEANQPQHF.

This clone was counted only a few times. V and J are TRBV4-1 and TRBJ1-2; tentatively, D is TRBD1 (5 bases). The germline gives CDR1 MGHRA, CDR2 YSYEKL. V lost 1 base, J lost 4 bases, and 19 bases lay in between. The CDR3 has 17 amino acids. The CDR3 DNA sequence: TGCGCCAGCAGCCAAGTATCCGGGCGGGGCCCGGGCTATGGCTACACCTTC. It translates to CASSQVSGRGPGYGYTF.

This chain connects TRBV6-5 to TRBJ1-1; 7 positions match TRBD1. Germline V CDR1 and CDR2: MNHEY, SVGAGI. The CDR3 has 15 amino acids. V trimming: 2 bases; J trimming: 1 base; junction bases outside the gene matches: 4. The CDR3 DNA sequence: TGTGCCAGCAGTTACCAAGGACAGGCGAACACTGAAGCTTTCTTT. Protein sequence: CASSYQGQANTEAFF.

This clone was recorded only once. V and J are TRBV4-3 and TRBJ1-3; possible D gene TRBD1, 5 bases. Germline-derived CDR1 and CDR2 are LGHNA and YSLEER. V lost 0 bases, J lost 4 bases, and 10 bases lay in between. The CDR3 runs 15 residues. CDR3 loop: CASSQDREAGNTIYF. The CDR3 coding sequence is TGCGCCAGCAGCCAAGACAGGGAGGCAGGAAACACCATATATTTT.

The CDR3 reads CASSGGQGINGYTF. In nucleotides, the CDR3 is TGCGCCAGCAGCGGGGGACAGGGGATAAATGGCTACACCTTC. V usage is TRBV5-1 and J usage is TRBJ1-2, with TRBD1 matching 10 bases. Looked up from germline, CDR1 is SGHRS and CDR2 is YFSETQ. Losses at the gene ends were 4 bases for V and 6 bases for J; bases not matched to a gene: 6. CDR3 length equals 14 residues.

The chain carries TRBV6-5 and TRBJ2-7; D not resolved. Germline CDR1 MNHEY, CDR2 SVGAGI. Between the trimmed V and J ends, which lost 6 bases and 2 bases, there was a span of 14 bases. The CDR3 contains 14 residues. CDR3 bases: TGTGCCAGCAGGTCAGGATCGATAACCTACGAGCAGTACTTC. It encodes CASRSGSITYEQYF.

This rearrangement joins TRBV9 to TRBJ1-2, with 9 bases fitting TRBD1. Germline CDR1 and CDR2: SGDLS and YYNGEE. Unmatched junction bases numbered 5, after V lost 3 bases and J lost 5 bases. The CDR3 contains 14 residues. The chain's CDR3 is CASSENRGLYGYTF. CDR3 nucleotide sequence: TGTGCCAGCAGCGAAAACAGGGGGCTTTATGGCTACACCTTC.

This sequence joins TRBV7-2 and TRBJ1-1; 7 bases align to TRBD1. V lost 1 base to trimming and J lost 5 bases; unmatched junction nucleotides: 7. The CDR3 is made up of 15 amino acids. Looked up from germline, CDR1 is SGHTA and CDR2 is FQGNSA. The CDR3, as DNA: TGTGCCAGCAGCTTAGACGGGACAGTAGTGACTGAAGCTTTCTTT. Translated: CASSLDGTVVTEAFF.

The rearrangement uses TRBV7-2 and TRBJ2-7; no reliable D call. CDR3 size: 12 residues. V was cut by 1 base and J by 5 bases, with 6 bases left in between. Germline CDR1 SGHTA, CDR2 FQGNSA. CDR3 sequence: CASSLEAHEQYF. CDR3 nucleotides: TGTGCCAGCAGCTTAGAAGCGCACGAGCAGTACTTC.

The genes are TRBV29-1 and TRBJ2-3; maybe TRBD2 (6 bases). The CDR3 contains 16 residues. The V gene's germline CDR1 is SQVTM and CDR2 ANQGSEA. V lost 6 bases and J 5 bases, leaving 24 bases between the germline ends. CDR3 nucleotide sequence: TGCAGCGTCGGAGAAACACGGACGGGAGTGGTAGATACGCAGTATTTT. It is translated as CSVGETRTGVVDTQYF.

The chain employs TRBV2 and TRBJ1-6, with 7 positions matching TRBD1. The CDR3 contains 12 residues. V trimming: 6 bases; J trimming: 9 bases; junction bases outside the gene matches: 2. Germline V gene lookup returns CDR1 SNHLY and CDR2 FYNNEI. DNA for the CDR3: TGTGCCAGCAGGCGACAGGGTTCACCCCTCCACTTT. Residues: CASRRQGSPLHF.

V usage is TRBV14 and J usage is TRBJ2-7, with a weak D call TRBD2 (5 bases). The length of the CDR3 is 15 residues. V was clipped by 4 bases and J by 2 bases, with 15 bases between them. The germline V gene has CDR1 SGHDN and CDR2 FVKESK. The CDR3 DNA reads as TGTGCCAGCAGCCCCCAGACTACCAGTGCCTACGAGCAGTACTTC. Protein product: CASSPQTTSAYEQYF.